This T cell receptor delta chain was captured in a study of γδ T cells in repeated Plasmodium falciparum infection (dated by TCRdb to about 2021). About the study as a whole: Malian children exposed to intense seasonal malaria transmission were enrolled in the natural-infection arm and compared with Australian children matched for age and gender. Four controlled human malaria infections were administered to about 5 malaria-naive U.S. adults over approximately 580 days by bites from P. falciparum NF54-infected Anopheles stephensi mosquitoes. Samples were collected from controlled-infection subjects at baseline, immediately before selected infections, and 21 days after each infection. The gammadelta TCR repertoires from Mali were analysed in two ways: cross-sectionally during periods with no transmission, and longitudinally across episodes of acute febrile malaria. The study looked at how repeated Plasmodium falciparum infection shapes the human gammadelta T cell repertoire, using both natural infection in Mali and controlled human malaria infection.

This clone was seen only a few times. What antigen it recognizes has not been identified. TCRdb attributes to this sequence the protein of a much larger clone, which differs from the DNA translation at residue 14; a read error is likely, and the protein displayed is translated from the DNA. The library was made by multiplex PCR. Sequencing was performed on an Illumina MiSeq. From each sorted gammadelta T cell sample, both TCR gamma (TRG) and TCR delta (TRD) chains were sequenced. The authors processed their data as follows. Repertoire analyses included clonotype tree plots, accumulated frequency of the top 20 clonotypes, diversity index (DI) and D75 metrics. TCRdb reanalyzed the public reads with the CATT caller, and identical DNA sequences were merged afterwards. V and J calls and clone size were set by TCRdb, not the authors. The sample records approximately 50,000 delta-chain clones, around 2% of which are singletons. Jointly, the top ten make up around 24% of the sample.

Beyond this particular receptor, the publication reports: Across time and infection, the Vgamma9/Vdelta2+ TCR repertoires showed a highly stable polyclonal makeup, with many TCRgamma sequences overlapping between individuals. Generalizability was limited because the Malian cohort was drawn from a small rural village of predominantly one ethnic group. Analysis of inter-individual variability in gammadelta T cell responses was limited by the small size of the controlled-infection cohort. Compared with the repertoires of Australian children, the Vdelta2-negative gammadelta TCR repertoires of Malian children appeared more clonally expanded, less diverse and less shared. In Vdelta2-negative gammadelta TCR repertoires, which were largely Vdelta1+, repeated controlled infections appeared to drive waves of new clonotype selection.

For bulk TCR repertoire analysis, Vgamma9/Vdelta2+ and Vdelta2-negative gammadelta T cell populations were flow-sorted out of peripheral blood mononuclear cells. For CDR1 and CDR2, the germline V gene lists TSWWSYY and QGS. Including cysteine and phenylalanine, the CDR3 has 19 amino acids. This entry keeps only the CDR3 DNA: 57 bases, framed from base 1. Trimmed from V: 4 bases; trimmed from J: 3 bases; junction bases lacking a gene match: 17. The TCR comes from a pool of human donors (malaria-infected and uninfected, not separated). This chain is built from TRDV1 and TRDJ1; 10 of the junction bases match TRDD3. The J gene, not given by TCRdb, was assigned here from a germline match of the nucleotide sequence. Sequenced sample: gamma-delta T cells from blood. The DNA sequence is as follows: TGTGCTCTTGGGGGCTATCGTCCCTACTGGGGGATCCAGGCCGATAAACTCATCTTT. It codes for CALGGYRPYWGIQADKLIF.